The 10 T cell receptor beta chains reported below all come from one sample, sequenced in a study of blood T cell repertoires in COVID-19. Repertoires were generated with immunoSEQ multiplex PCR, while TCRdb's copy carries only in-frame clones and drops some. Among some 150,000 clones listed, roughly 87% were seen once. Material for sequencing was PBMCs or T cells enriched from blood (not recorded which). All receptors derive from a human donor with acute COVID-19. The donor label of this sample is uncertain.

This clone was observed a few times. CDR3 bases: TGCGCCAGCAGCTTGGAGGCAGGGGGTACGAACACTGAAGCTTTCTTT. It translates to CASSLEAGGTNTEAFF. This chain links TRBV5-1 with TRBJ1-1; 7 nucleotides align to TRBD1. The CDR3 is 16 residues long. In germline, CDR1 is SGHRS, CDR2 YFSETQ. Trimming took 0 bases from V and 1 from J; bases not matched to a gene: 6.

This chain connects TRBV5-6 to TRBJ1-3, with TRBD1 matching 8 bases. The ends lost 4 bases at V and 0 bases at J; junction bases unmatched: 9. Germline lookup yields CDR1 SGHDT and CDR2 YYEEEE. This CDR3 spans 17 amino acids. The CDR3 nucleotides are TGTGCCAGCAGCCGAGAAGACAGGGGAGTCTCTGGAAACACCATATATTTT. This encodes CASSREDRGVSGNTIYF.

This clone is a singleton in its sample. This chain links TRBV12-3 or TRBV12-4 with TRBJ1-6, with D possibly matching TRBD1 (5 bases). The ends were cut back, 1 base at V and 10 bases at J, with 5 bases in the middle. The CDR3 extends over 12 amino acids. This chain's CDR3 is CASSLEGSPLHF. The CDR3 DNA reads as TGTGCCAGCAGTTTAGAGGGGTCACCCCTCCACTTT.

The chain combines TRBV2 with TRBJ1-5, with D possibly TRBD1 on 5 matching bases. Germline loops: CDR1 SNHLY, CDR2 FYNNEI. Between the trimmed V and J ends, which lost 3 bases and 3 bases, there was a span of 9 bases. This CDR3 spans 14 amino acids. The CDR3 here is CASSDQGYNQPQHF. The CDR3 bases are TGTGCCAGCAGTGACCAGGGCTACAATCAGCCCCAGCATTTT. Combining the CDR3 with reference TRBV2 and TRBJ1-5 gives the whole variable domain EPEVTQTPSHQVTQMGQEVILRCVPISNHLYFYWYRQILGQKVEFLVSFYNNEISEKSEIFDDQFSVERPDGSNFTLKIRSTKLEDSAMYFCASSDQGYNQPQHFGDGTRLSIL.

The chain couples TRBV4-2 to TRBJ2-3; 7 bases are shared with TRBD2. The germline CDR1 and CDR2 sequences are LGHNA and YNFKEQ. There are 15 residues in the CDR3. The ends lost 3 bases at V and 2 bases at J; junction bases unmatched: 5. CDR3 region: CASSQRDYHTDTQYF. The CDR3 DNA reads as TGTGCCAGCAGCCAGAGGGACTACCACACAGATACGCAGTATTTT.

This chain uses TRBV30 with TRBJ2-3; 9 nucleotides agree with TRBD1. Germline CDR1 reads GTSNPN; CDR2 reads SVGIG (reference sequence). V lost 2 bases to trimming and J lost 1 base; unmatched junction nucleotides: 1. The CDR3 is 14 residues long. In DNA form, the CDR3 reads TGTGCCTGGAGTCGACAGGGGGGCACAGATACGCAGTATTTT. Protein product: CAWSRQGGTDTQYF.

As DNA, the CDR3 is TGTGCCAGCAGCTTAGAGCCGGGCGGGCAGGGGGCACGAGGAAATGAGCAGTTCTTC. It codes for CASSLEPGGQGARGNEQFF. V is TRBV11-2 and J is TRBJ2-1, with 8 positions matching TRBD1. CDR1 is SGHAT and CDR2 is FQNNGV in the germline V gene. The length of the CDR3 is 19 residues. The trim removed 0 bases at V and 7 bases at J, leaving 17 bases unmatched.

The chain uses TRBV19 and TRBJ1-2, with D possibly being TRBD1 (6 bases). This CDR3 is built from 12 residues. Germline assignment: CDR1 LNHDA and CDR2 SQIVND (reference sequence). V lost 6 bases and J 8 bases, leaving 13 bases between the germline ends. The CDR3 bases are TGTGCCAGTAGGACAGGTGCCGAAGGCTACACCTTC. It specifies CASRTGAEGYTF.

This sequence joins TRBV27 and TRBJ1-2, with a possible D match to TRBD1 (5 bases). V was shortened by 6 bases and J by 2 bases, with 10 bases between the two germline ends. The CDR3 runs to 13 residues. Looked up from germline, CDR1 is MNHEY and CDR2 is SMNVEV (reference sequence). The CDR3 loop reads CASRRQKNYGYTF. CDR3 DNA: TGTGCCAGCAGAAGACAGAAAAACTATGGCTACACCTTC.

The V call is TRBV28, the J call TRBJ1-6; D remains unclear. The V end lost 7 bases, the J end lost 17 bases, and 21 bases lay between the germline ends. This CDR3 comprises 13 residues. Germline values: CDR1 MDHEN, CDR2 SYDVKM. The CDR3 sequence is CASTAPGDTRVHF. As DNA, the CDR3 is TGTGCCAGCACTGCCCCGGGAGACACGAGGGTCCACTTT.